A selection of T cell receptor beta chains follows, all from one sample in a study of T and B cells in COVID-19 patients. A single record per CDR3 protein comes from TCRdb applying MiXCR to the multiplex PCR reads. Among 4,000 to 6,000 distinct CDR3 sequences listed, 20% were seen once. The material sequenced was blood. These receptors came from a human donor who had recovered from COVID-19. CDR3s include the opening cysteine and the closing phenylalanine or tryptophan. The order of the fields is D gene, clone size, CDR3 length, J gene, V gene, CDR3 DNA, CDR3 protein. A D gene is named only where the DNA matches it firmly. Where a row states a size, it is once, few, many or the class of an expanded clone; other rows omit it.

>NA|many|15|TRBJ1-3|TRBV12-3/TRBV12-4
TGTGCCAGCAGTTTCGAGGGGACGGGAGGAAACACCATATATTTT
CASSFEGTGGNTIYF
>TRBD2|NA|18|TRBJ2-3|TRBV28
TGTGCCAGCAGTCCTGGACTAGCGGGAGGGGCTAGCACAGATACGCAGTATTTT
CASSPGLAGGASTDTQYF
>TRBD2|few|16|TRBJ2-7|TRBV12-3/TRBV12-4
TGTGCCAGCAGTTTAGGGACTAGCGGGGGCCCCTACGAGCAGTACTTC
CASSLGTSGGPYEQYF
>TRBD1|many|16|TRBJ2-3|TRBV24-1
TGTGCCACCAGTGATTGGACAGGGCTGGGGACAGATACGCAGTATTTT
CATSDWTGLGTDTQYF
>TRBD1|medium-sized|15|TRBJ2-7|TRBV11-1
TGTGCCAGCAGCTTAGTTTTGGTCCAGGGGGACGAGCAGTACTTC
CASSLVLVQGDEQYF
>NA|NA|13|TRBJ1-1|TRBV24-1
TGTGCCACCAGTGATCCTTACGGTACTGAAGCTTTCTTT
CATSDPYGTEAFF
>NA|NA|13|TRBJ2-3|TRBV4-3
TGCGCCAGCAGCCAAGATGGGCCCGATACGCAGTATTTT
CASSQDGPDTQYF
>TRBD1|many|18|TRBJ1-6|TRBV18
TGTGCCAGCTCACCTCCTCCGGGACAGGGGTCCTATAATTCACCCCTCCACTTT
CASSPPPGQGSYNSPLHF
>NA|medium-sized|14|TRBJ2-3|TRBV12-3/TRBV12-4
TGTGCCAGCGGTGCAAGCCGAAGGACAGATACGCAGTATTTT
CASGASRRTDTQYF
>TRBD2|NA|16|TRBJ2-3|TRBV19
TGTGCCAGTAGTACCGGGACTAGCGGGAGATTGGATACGCAGTATTTT
CASSTGTSGRLDTQYF
>NA|medium-sized|10|TRBJ1-1|TRBV6-1
TGTGCCAGCAGTTATACTCGGGCTTTCTTT
CASSYTRAFF
>TRBD1|few|21|TRBJ1-3|TRBV4-2
TGTGCCAGCAGCCAAGAAACAGGAGGCAGGGGGCGCCTCAGCTCTGGAAACACCATATATTTT
CASSQETGGRGRLSSGNTIYF
>TRBD2|medium-sized|16|TRBJ2-7|TRBV6-5
TGTGCCAGCAGTTACTCGGGGACTAGCGGTAACTACGAGCAGTACTTC
CASSYSGTSGNYEQYF
>NA|few|12|TRBJ1-6|TRBV11-2
TGTGCCAGCAGCCTATCACAGGGCCCCCTCCACTTT
CASSLSQGPLHF
>TRBD2|NA|16|TRBJ2-3|TRBV27
TGTGCCTGCAGTTTTGGACTAGCGGGGGGCACAGATACGCAGTATTTT
CACSFGLAGGTDTQYF
>TRBD1|medium-sized|17|TRBJ1-5|TRBV19
TGTGCCAGTACCGCGTCGGGACAGGGCTATAGCAATCAGCCCCAGCATTTT
CASTASGQGYSNQPQHF
>NA|once|16|TRBJ2-5|TRBV27
TGTGCCAGCAGTCCCCTTGATAGGGGGGCACAAGAGACCCAGTACTTC
CASSPLDRGAQETQYF
>TRBD2|large|16|TRBJ2-1|TRBV19
TGTGCCAGTAGCCCCACTAGCGGAAGGGGGTACAATGAGCAGTTCTTC
CASSPTSGRGYNEQFF
>NA|medium-sized|16|TRBJ2-1|TRBV6-1
TGTGCCAGCAGGTCCCGGGACACTTACTCCTACAATGAGCAGTTCTTC
CASRSRDTYSYNEQFF
>NA|medium-sized|12|TRBJ1-6|TRBV6-5
TGTGCCAGCAGTATCACGAATTCACCCCTCCACTTT
CASSITNSPLHF
>TRBD2|many|14|TRBJ2-7|TRBV6-1
TGTGCCAGCAACGTAGCGGGAGCGGTGTACGAGCAGTACTTC
CASNVAGAVYEQYF
>NA|many|14|TRBJ2-5|TRBV7-9
TGTGCCAGCAGCTTAGCTCTAGGTGGGGAGACCCAGTACTTC
CASSLALGGETQYF
>TRBD2|medium-sized|15|TRBJ2-1|TRBV18
TGTGCCAGCTCCTCCCGGGGGACTACCGACAATGAGCAGTTCTTC
CASSSRGTTDNEQFF
>NA|medium-sized|17|TRBJ2-7|TRBV6-4
TGTGCCAGCAGTGACTCCCCACGTTTTCAGGCCGCCTACGAGCAGTACTTC
CASSDSPRFQAAYEQYF
>NA|NA|18|TRBJ1-2|TRBV6-1
TGTGCCAGCAGTGAAATGTTTGGAGGGGCCGCAAAAGTCGGGGGCTACACCTTC
CASSEMFGGAAKVGGYTF
>NA|many|14|TRBJ2-7|TRBV11-3
TGTGCCAGCAGCTTGGCCTACACCTCCTACGAGCAGTACTTC
CASSLAYTSYEQYF
>TRBD1|large|14|TRBJ1-2|TRBV27
TGTGCCAGCAGTGTACAGGGGGCTAACTATGGCTACACCTTC
CASSVQGANYGYTF
>TRBD1|medium-sized|13|TRBJ1-2|TRBV30
TGTGCCTGGAGTCGACAGGGGGATCGGAGCTACACCTTC
CAWSRQGDRSYTF